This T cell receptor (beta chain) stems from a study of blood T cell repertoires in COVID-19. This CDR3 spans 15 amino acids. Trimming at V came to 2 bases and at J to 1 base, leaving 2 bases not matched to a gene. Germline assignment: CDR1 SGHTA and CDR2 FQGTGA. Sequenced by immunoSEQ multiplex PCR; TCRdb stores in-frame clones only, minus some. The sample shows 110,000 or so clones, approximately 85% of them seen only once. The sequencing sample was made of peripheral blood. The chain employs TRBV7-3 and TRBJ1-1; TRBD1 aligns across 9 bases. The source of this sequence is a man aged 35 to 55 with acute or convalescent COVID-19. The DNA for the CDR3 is TGTGCCAGCAGCTTACGGGGACAGGGGAACACTGAAGCTTTCTTT. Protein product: CASSLRGQGNTEAFF.